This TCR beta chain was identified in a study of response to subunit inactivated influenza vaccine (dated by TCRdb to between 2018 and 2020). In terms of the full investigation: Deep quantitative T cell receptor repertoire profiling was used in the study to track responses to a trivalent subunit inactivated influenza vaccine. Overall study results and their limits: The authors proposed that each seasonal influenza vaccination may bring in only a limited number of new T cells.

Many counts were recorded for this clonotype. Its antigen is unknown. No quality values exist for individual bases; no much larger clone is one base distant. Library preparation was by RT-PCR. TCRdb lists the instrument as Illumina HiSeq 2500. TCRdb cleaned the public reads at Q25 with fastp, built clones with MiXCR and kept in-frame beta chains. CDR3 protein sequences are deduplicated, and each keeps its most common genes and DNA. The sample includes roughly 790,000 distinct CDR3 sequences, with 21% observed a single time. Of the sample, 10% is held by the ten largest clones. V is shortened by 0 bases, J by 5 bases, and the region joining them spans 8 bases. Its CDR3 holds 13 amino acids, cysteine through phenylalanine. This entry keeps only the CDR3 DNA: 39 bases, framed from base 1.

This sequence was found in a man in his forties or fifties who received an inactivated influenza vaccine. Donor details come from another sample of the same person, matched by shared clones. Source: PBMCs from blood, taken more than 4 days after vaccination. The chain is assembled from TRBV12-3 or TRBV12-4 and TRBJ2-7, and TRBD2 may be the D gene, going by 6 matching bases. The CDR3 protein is CASSLAGEDEQYF. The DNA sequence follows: TGTGCCAGCAGTTTAGCGGGGGAGGACGAGCAGTACTTC.